This entry is about one T cell receptor (beta chain). Its antigen remains unidentified. The data were obtained in a study of response to subunit inactivated influenza vaccine. General study findings and limits: Authors suggested each seasonal influenza vaccination recruits few new T cells.

The germline CDR1 and CDR2 sequences are SNHLY and FYNNEI. CDR3 size: 18 residues. Trimming pared 0 bases from V and 6 bases from J, leaving 20 bases between. TCRdb re-called the RT-PCR reads with MiXCR, one entry per CDR3 protein. There are hundreds of thousands of distinct CDR3 sequences in the sample; around 20% occur only once, and roughly 10% lies in the top ten. This sequence was found in a man aged 50 to 59 who received an inactivated influenza vaccine. This sequence joins TRBV2 and TRBJ1-4; tentative D call: TRBD1 (5 bases). Sequenced material: PBMCs from blood, taken around 5 days after vaccination. The CDR3 nucleotides are TGTGCCAGCAGTGAAGCGGGACCTTCAAGTAGGGCCGATGAAAAACTGTTTTTT. Translating it yields CASSEAGPSSRADEKLFF.